A single sample gave rise to the 26 T cell receptor beta chains below, sequenced in a study of T cells in Graves' hyperthyroidism and ophthalmopathy. It was RNA transcripts that yielded the amplified TCR beta CDR3 regions. A first-round RT-PCR of the TCR CDR3 used the HTBI primer set. One entry per CDR3 protein results from TCRdb running MiXCR on the multiplex PCR reads. The sample carries 300,000 to 450,000 distinct CDR3 sequences, about a fifth recorded once. The specimen was blood. These receptors were obtained from a man between 18 and 29 years old with Graves' ophthalmopathy.

This clonotype has only a few counts. V gene TRBV19 combines with J gene TRBJ1-1; TRBD1 matches 7 bases. Germline V gene lookup returns CDR1 LNHDA and CDR2 SQIVND (reference sequence). V dropped 6 bases and J dropped 3; count of bases not matched to a gene: 4. There are 13 residues in the CDR3. The CDR3: CASRVTGDTEAFF. The CDR3 DNA follows: TGTGCCAGTAGAGTTACAGGGGACACTGAAGCTTTCTTT.

There are many counts of this clonotype. The chain links TRBV5-6 to TRBJ1-1; TRBD1 agrees at 9 bases. With V trimmed by 3 bases and J by 2 bases, 5 bases remained unmatched. In germline, CDR1 is SGHDT, CDR2 YYEEEE. This CDR3 has 15 residues. The CDR3 DNA follows: TGTGCCAGCAGCTCCCCGGGACAGGGAAACACTGAAGCTTTCTTT. The encoded protein is CASSSPGQGNTEAFF.

This clonotype was picked up many times. The chain recombines TRBV5-1 with TRBJ2-7, with 7 bases aligning to TRBD1. This CDR3 region has 14 residues. Germline CDR1 and CDR2: SGHRS and YFSETQ. The ends lost 4 bases at V and 2 bases at J; junction bases unmatched: 6. The CDR3 DNA follows: TGCGCCAGCAGCCCTACGACAGGGCCCTACGAGCAGTACTTC. This sequence encodes CASSPTTGPYEQYF.

This clonotype was seen at least ten times. This chain links TRBV7-9 with TRBJ1-4; the D is unclear. The germline gives CDR1 SEHNR, CDR2 FQNEAQ (reference sequence). The CDR3 is 18 amino acids. V was shortened by 5 bases and J by 5 bases, with 24 bases between the two germline ends. The CDR3 loop is CASSPPYRAFTLNEKLFF. In DNA form, the CDR3 reads TGTGCCAGCAGCCCACCATACCGGGCATTTACCCTCAATGAAAAACTGTTTTTT. Complete variable domain (other parts from reference TRBV7-9 and TRBJ1-4): DTGVSQNPRHKITKRGQNVTFRCDPISEHNRLYWYRQTLGQGPEFLTYFQNEAQLEKSRLLSDRFSAERPKGSFSTLEIQRTEQGDSAMYLCASSPPYRAFTLNEKLFFGSGTQLSVL.

This clonotype came up many times. V usage is TRBV2 and J usage is TRBJ1-1, with D maybe TRBD1 (5 bases). The V gene's germline CDR1 is SNHLY and CDR2 FYNNEI. V was cut by 4 bases and J by 1 base, with 10 bases left in between. This CDR3 is 14 amino acids long. The CDR3 is CASSGGLRNTEAFF. In DNA form, the CDR3 reads TGTGCCAGCAGTGGGGGACTGAGGAACACTGAAGCTTTCTTT.

Concerning this clonotype: A clone one base away is much larger, so this may be a read error. V and J are TRBV11-2 and TRBJ1-4, with D tentatively TRBD1 (6 bases). V gave up 7 bases and J gave up 8 bases, with 20 bases separating them. In germline, CDR1 is SGHAT, CDR2 FQNNGV. The CDR3 has 15 amino acids. The CDR3 coding sequence is TGTGCCAGCACCGAAGAGGGGGATAACAGAGAAAAACTGTTTTTT. This gives the protein CASTEEGDNREKLFF.

Concerning this clonotype itself: A read error may explain this, as a much larger clone is one base away. This rearrangement joins TRBV7-9 to TRBJ2-5, with 9 positions matching TRBD1. Germline values: CDR1 SEHNR, CDR2 FQNEAQ (reference sequence). The CDR3 length is 17 residues. The CDR3 nucleotides read TGTGCCAGCGGCTTAGGTCGCCGGACAGGGGATTTGGAGACCCAGTACTTC. This translates into CASGLGRRTGDLETQYF.

A few counts support this clonotype. The chain joins TRBV6-1 to TRBJ1-2; 10 bases match TRBD1. The CDR3 length is 15 residues. Trimming at V came to 8 bases and at J to 10 bases, leaving 16 bases not matched to a gene. The germline gives CDR1 MNHNS, CDR2 SASEGT. Here the CDR3 reads CASGPRTGTGDVYTF. DNA of the CDR3: TGTGCCAGCGGCCCCCGAACCGGGACAGGGGACGTCTACACCTTC.

The table lists this clonotype with a few counts. The chain links TRBV5-8 to TRBJ1-6; possible D gene TRBD1, 5 bases. The CDR3 consists of 14 residues. CDR1 is SGHTS, CDR2 YDEGEE, per germline. Trimming removed 1 base at V and 10 bases at J, with 12 bases between. The CDR3 nucleotides are TGTGCCAGCAGCTTGAATCAGGGTAGCTCACCCCTCCACTTT. The encoded protein is CASSLNQGSSPLHF.

This clonotype occurred a few times. The chain has TRBV9 and TRBJ1-6; 8 bases are shared with TRBD1. Germline loops: CDR1 SGDLS, CDR2 YYNGEE. V was clipped by 3 bases and J by 4 bases; unmatched bases: 3. CDR3 length equals 15 residues. CDR3 region: CASSATGEYNSPLHF. The CDR3 DNA reads as TGTGCCAGCAGCGCGACAGGGGAGTATAATTCACCCCTCCACTTT.

The gene calls are TRBV6-6 and TRBJ1-1; 9 bases fit TRBD1. The V gene end was trimmed by 2 bases and the J gene end by 4 bases; junction bases not matched to a gene: 11. This CDR3 spans 17 amino acids. Germline assignment: CDR1 MNHNY and CDR2 SVGAGI (reference sequence). In DNA, the CDR3 is TGTGCCAGCAGTTACGATCGGGACAGGGTTACGGGCACTGAAGCTTTCTTT. Its translation is CASSYDRDRVTGTEAFF.

For this clonotype: A much larger clone lies a single base off, so this may be a read error. The chain employs TRBV5-1 and TRBJ2-7; D call uncertain. The CDR3 has 10 residues. V lost 5 bases and J 5 bases, leaving 5 bases between the germline ends. CDR1 and CDR2 from the germline V gene are SGHRS and YFSETQ. CDR3 DNA sequence: TGCGCCAGCAGACCCCACGAGCAGTACTTC. It is translated as CASRPHEQYF.

The V gene is TRBV6-4, the J gene TRBJ2-7; 9 positions match TRBD1. Germline CDR1 is MRHNA and CDR2 is SNTAGT. V trimming: 6 bases; J trimming: 1 base; junction bases outside the gene matches: 7. The CDR3 consists of 15 residues. CDR3 in DNA: TGTGCCAGCAGGACGACAGGGGGGGGATCCTACGAGCAGTACTTC. It is translated as CASRTTGGGSYEQYF.

V and J are TRBV29-1 and TRBJ2-7; D uncertain. Germline V gene sequence: CDR1 SQVTM, CDR2 ANQGSEA. The CDR3 consists of 10 residues. Deletions cut 4 bases from V and 5 bases from J, with 6 bases between. CDR3 residues: CSVVHDEQYF. As DNA, the CDR3 is TGCAGCGTTGTGCATGACGAGCAGTACTTC.

The table lists this clonotype with a few counts. The rearrangement links TRBV6-1 to TRBJ1-2; 9 positions match TRBD1. Per germline, CDR1 MNHNS and CDR2 SASEGT. This CDR3 region has 14 residues. Trimming cost V 6 bases and J 4 bases; bases outside gene matches: 6. In DNA form, the CDR3 reads TGTGCCAGCAGACAGGGGGCAGCGTCCTATGGCTACACCTTC. This sequence encodes CASRQGAASYGYTF.

This chain joins TRBV30 and TRBJ2-7; possible D gene TRBD2, 5 bases. Germline CDR1 reads GTSNPN; CDR2 reads SVGIG (reference sequence). V was cut by 3 bases and J by 1 base, with 10 bases left in between. The CDR3 length is 13 residues. The CDR3 region has the DNA TGTGCCTGGAGACCAGCGGCTTCCTACGAGCAGTACTTC. This encodes CAWRPAASYEQYF.

This clonotype was counted at least ten times. The gene calls are TRBV11-2 and TRBJ1-1; D unclear. V lost 0 bases, J lost 4 bases, and 6 bases lay in between. Germline values: CDR1 SGHAT, CDR2 FQNNGV. The CDR3 has 13 amino acids. The CDR3, as DNA: TGTGCCAGCAGCTTAGATCCCTCCACTGAAGCTTTCTTT. Residues: CASSLDPSTEAFF.

The rearrangement joins TRBV27 to TRBJ2-7; maybe TRBD1 (5 bases). Germline V CDR1 and CDR2: MNHEY, SMNVEV (reference sequence). This CDR3 is built from 14 residues. The ends were cut back, 5 bases at V and 3 bases at J, with 14 bases in the middle. The chain's CDR3 is CASSLGAVYYEQYF. The CDR3, as DNA: TGTGCCAGCAGTCTAGGGGCAGTGTACTACGAGCAGTACTTC.

This clonotype was recorded at least ten times. The chain joins TRBV28 to TRBJ1-2; perhaps TRBD1 as D (6 bases). The CDR3 is made up of 14 amino acids. Between the trimmed V and J ends, which lost 3 bases and 7 bases, there was a span of 15 bases. Germline loops: CDR1 MDHEN, CDR2 SYDVKM. CDR3 nucleotide sequence: TGTGCCAGCAGTTTTGCTGGGGGGGCGCCTGGCTACACCTTC. Its protein is CASSFAGGAPGYTF.

This clonotype was seen repeatedly, ten times or more. This sequence joins TRBV5-1 and TRBJ1-5; D is possibly TRBD1 (5 bases). The CDR3 runs 13 residues. Germline CDR1 is SGHRS and CDR2 is YFSETQ. V was pared by 4 bases and J by 5 bases, with 10 bases between. The CDR3 reads CASSQTGDQPQHF. The DNA of the CDR3 is TGCGCCAGCAGCCAAACGGGGGATCAGCCCCAGCATTTT.

CDR3 nucleotides: TGTGCCAGTAAGAGGGACGCTGAAGCTTTCTTT. Translation: CASKRDAEAFF. V is TRBV19 and J is TRBJ1-1; D might be TRBD1 (5 bases). The CDR3 consists of 11 residues. V shed 7 bases and J shed 6 bases, with 9 bases lying between them. Germline V CDR1 and CDR2: LNHDA, SQIVND (reference sequence).

In this sample, this clonotype turned up a few times. The gene calls are TRBV5-1 and TRBJ2-2, with 7 nucleotides matching TRBD2. V lost 1 base and J lost 5; bases outside the gene matches: 11. The CDR3 spans 17 residues. In germline, CDR1 is SGHRS, CDR2 YFSETQ. The CDR3 loop is CASSLSESGGGTGELFF. CDR3 bases: TGCGCCAGCAGCTTGTCGGAGTCCGGCGGGGGAACCGGGGAGCTGTTTTTT. Drawing the rest from reference TRBV5-1 and TRBJ2-2, the complete variable domain is KAGVTQTPRYLIKTRGQQVTLSCSPISGHRSVSWYQQTPGQGLQFLFEYFSETQRNKGNFPGRFSGRQFSNSRSEMNVSTLELGDSALYLCASSLSESGGGTGELFFGEGSRLTVL.

This clonotype was observed a few times. The rearrangement joins TRBV7-9 to TRBJ1-1; D uncertain. CDR1 SEHNR and CDR2 FQNEAQ come from the germline V gene (reference sequence). This CDR3 has 14 residues. V lost 3 bases and J 4 bases, leaving 12 bases between the germline ends. For the CDR3, the DNA is TGTGCCAGCAGCTTGGATATAAATTTCACTGAAGCTTTCTTT. Its translation: CASSLDINFTEAFF.

This clonotype showed up many times. The chain carries TRBV2 and TRBJ2-7; 7 nucleotides agree with TRBD1. The germline CDR1 and CDR2 sequences are SNHLY and FYNNEI. V dropped 3 bases and J dropped 5; count of bases not matched to a gene: 4. The CDR3 runs to 13 residues. The CDR3 region is CASSDGQADEQYF. The CDR3 DNA reads as TGTGCCAGCAGTGACGGACAGGCTGACGAGCAGTACTTC.

The chain employs TRBV27 and TRBJ1-5, with 9 bases aligning to TRBD1. With 5 bases clipped from V and 6 bases from J, the junction kept 5 bases outside the gene matches. CDR3 length equals 14 residues. Germline values: CDR1 MNHEY, CDR2 SMNVEV (reference sequence). The CDR3 loop reads CASSLGTGLQPQHF. Here the CDR3 DNA reads TGTGCCAGCAGTCTCGGGACAGGGCTTCAGCCCCAGCATTTT.

At least ten counts were recorded for this clonotype. This rearrangement joins TRBV7-2 to TRBJ2-3; weak D call: TRBD1 (6 bases). V lost 5 bases and J 0 bases, leaving 18 bases between the germline ends. CDR1 and CDR2 from the germline V gene are SGHTA and FQGNSA. The CDR3 totals 17 residues. The CDR3 sequence: CASSPRFGTPSTDTQYF. The CDR3 DNA reads as TGTGCCAGCAGCCCCCGCTTCGGGACACCGAGCACAGATACGCAGTATTTT.